This T cell receptor (beta chain) appears in the sequencing data of a study of vaccination and CD4 T cells after COVID-19. Study in general: Overlapping spike peptides of SARS-CoV-2, HCoV-NL63, HCoV-OC43 and HCoV-229E stimulated the cells.

Note on this clonotype: Its specificity is not known.

The Oncomine TCR Beta short-read assay was applied to DNA of cultured CD4+ T cells. TCRdb used MiXCR to reprocess the PCR reads, holding one entry per CDR3 protein. The repertoire holds about 8,500 distinct CDR3 sequences, with 20% to 25% as singletons. Treatment given: roughly 11-day PBMC culture with coronavirus spike peptide pools or control peptides (ViraFEST assay). Under the ViraFEST approach, antigen-specific T cells were expanded with peptide pools and TCRs subsequently sequenced. The TCR originated in a human donor with COVID-19. The sequenced sample consisted of cultured CD4+ T cells from blood.

CDR3 in DNA: TGTGCCACTATGGCAGGGAGTATGGAGACCCAGTACTTC. The encoded protein is CATMAGSMETQYF. The gene calls are TRBV19 and TRBJ2-5, with D perhaps assigned TRBD1 or TRBD2 (5 bases each). Germline assignment: CDR1 LNHDA and CDR2 SQIVND (reference sequence). This CDR3 is built from 13 residues. V was pared by 10 bases and J by 5 bases, with 17 bases between.